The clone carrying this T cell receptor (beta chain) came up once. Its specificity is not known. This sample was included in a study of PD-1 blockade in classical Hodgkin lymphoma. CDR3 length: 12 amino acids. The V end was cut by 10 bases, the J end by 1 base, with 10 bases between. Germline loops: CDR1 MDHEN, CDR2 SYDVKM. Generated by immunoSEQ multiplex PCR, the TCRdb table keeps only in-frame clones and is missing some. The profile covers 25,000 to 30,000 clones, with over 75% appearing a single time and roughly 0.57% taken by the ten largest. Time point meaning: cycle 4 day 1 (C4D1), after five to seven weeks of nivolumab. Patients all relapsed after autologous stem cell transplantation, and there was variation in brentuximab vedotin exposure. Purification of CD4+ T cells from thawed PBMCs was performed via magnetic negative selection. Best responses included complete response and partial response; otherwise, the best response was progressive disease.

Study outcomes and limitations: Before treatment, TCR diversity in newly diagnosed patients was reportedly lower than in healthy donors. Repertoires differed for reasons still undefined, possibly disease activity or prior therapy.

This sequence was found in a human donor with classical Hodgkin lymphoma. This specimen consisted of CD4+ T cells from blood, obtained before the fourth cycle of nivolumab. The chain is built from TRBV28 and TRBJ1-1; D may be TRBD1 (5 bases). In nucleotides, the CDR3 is TGTGCCACCGAGAGGGGGAACACTGAAGCTTTCTTT. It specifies CATERGNTEAFF.